The clone carrying this T cell receptor (beta chain) was detected only a few times. Source study methods: Amplification with reference gene primers provided the estimates of nucleated cell counts. The data were produced by immunoSEQ multiplex PCR, yet TCRdb's version contains in-frame clones alone and is incomplete. V, J and clone size were drawn from that table, and D and trimming were deduced from the DNA. The data show 75,000 to 90,000 clones, around 82% seen once. The CDR3 is 12 amino acids. The germline V gene has CDR1 SEHNR and CDR2 FQNEAQ (reference sequence). The V and J ends lost 5 bases and 8 bases respectively, with 10 bases between them. This entry belongs to a study of blood T cell repertoires in COVID-19. Overall study: Material from acute and convalescent COVID-19 was sourced from the United States, Italy and Spain. Sources were T cells, B-cell-depleted T cells, or PBMCs; the material itself was cDNA or gDNA.

Seattle participants joined during active infection and were tracked over time. The sequencing sample was made of peripheral blood. This TCR derives from a man in his sixties with COVID-19, enrolled during active disease. The V and J genes are TRBV7-9 and TRBJ2-1; D not resolved. The CDR3 is CASSPTGYEQFF. In nucleotides, the CDR3 is TGTGCCAGCAGCCCGACCGGGTATGAGCAGTTCTTC.